A single sample gave rise to the 4 T cell receptor beta chains below, sequenced in a study of preoperative IRX-2 immunotherapy in early breast cancer. Measured with immunoSEQ multiplex PCR; TCRdb has only the in-frame clones, and not every one. The sample contains about 98,000 clones, roughly 90% of which appear only once. Treatment in this sample: preoperative locoregional IRX-2 cytokine immunotherapy. This specimen consisted of tumor tissue, obtained after IRX-2 immunotherapy. The receptors here all came from a human donor with breast cancer.

The chain is built from TRBV19 and TRBJ2-7, with 8 positions matching TRBD1. The germline V gene has CDR1 LNHDA and CDR2 SQIVND (reference sequence). This CDR3 is built from 12 residues. V dropped 6 bases and J dropped 5; count of bases not matched to a gene: 3. CDR3 loop: CASRDRDNEQYF. The CDR3 DNA sequence: TGTGCCAGTAGGGACAGGGACAACGAGCAGTACTTC.

The chain is built from TRBV14 and TRBJ1-1; D is ambiguous. CDR1 and CDR2 (germline): SGHDN, FVKESK. The CDR3 sequence is 13 residues long. The V gene lost 2 bases and the J gene lost 2 bases, with 6 bases spanning the gap. As DNA, the CDR3 is TGTGCCAGCAGCCAACTTTCTAACACTGAAGCTTTCTTT. Amino acids: CASSQLSNTEAFF.

The chain links TRBV11-3 to TRBJ1-4; D may be TRBD1 (5 bases). CDR1 SGHNT and CDR2 YENEEA come from the germline V gene. Trimming cost V 2 bases and J 8 bases, with 12 bases left between them. CDR3 size: 14 residues. DNA for the CDR3: TGTGCCAGCAGCTTAAGCAGGGCCGAGGAAAAACTGTTTTTT. It codes for CASSLSRAEEKLFF.

The chain combines TRBV19 with TRBJ2-3; 8 bases map to TRBD1. Germline CDR1 LNHDA, CDR2 SQIVND (reference sequence). CDR3 length: 16 residues. Losses at the gene ends were 1 base for V and 2 bases for J; bases not matched to a gene: 5. The CDR3 DNA is TGTGCCAGTAGTATAGGACAGGGGAGGTACACAGATACGCAGTATTTT. The encoded protein is CASSIGQGRYTDTQYF.